This T cell receptor (beta chain) emerged from a study of T cell responses to AZD1222 COVID-19 vaccine. Trimming pared 6 bases from V and 3 bases from J, leaving 14 bases between. Germline V CDR1 and CDR2: MNHEY, SMNVEV (reference sequence). CDR3 size: 15 residues. General study points: Repertoires were sampled only after the peak T cell response.

Regarding this clone: Antigen: not known.

Here immunoSEQ multiplex PCR was the method, and the copy in TCRdb shows in-frame clones only, minus some. The sample has roughly 150,000 clones, around 92% seen once. The chain combines TRBV27 with TRBJ2-2; a weak D match, TRBD2 (6 bases). Sequences were derived from peripheral blood, sampled on day 0 of AZD1222 vaccination. This clonotype originated in an adult in good health. CDR3: CASRRGRVDTGELFF. The CDR3 DNA sequence: TGTGCCAGCAGGCGGGGTAGGGTCGACACCGGGGAGCTGTTTTTT.